This TCR beta chain was profiled in a study of early T cells in non-severe SARS-CoV-2 infection. Across the study: Sequencing targeted bulk RNA from unsorted whole blood, leaving chains unpaired. Overall study findings and caveats: Matching against VDJdb likely underestimated virus-specific expansions, favoring anti-spike CD8.

Individual cDNA molecules received unique molecular identifiers. One entry per CDR3 protein results from TCRdb running MiXCR on the 5' RACE reads. The sample lists 48,000 or so distinct CDR3 sequences, 13% occurring once. The CDR3 loop spans 12 amino acids. Trimming took 3 bases from V and 4 from J, leaving 7 bases between them. Regarding this clonotype: Its antigen is undetermined.

The source is an adult who was a healthcare worker with PCR-confirmed SARS-CoV-2 infection or an uninfected control (not recorded which). Sequences were obtained from whole blood. The V call is TRBV12-3 or TRBV12-4, the J call TRBJ2-7; D unclear. The CDR3 region is CASSFGRYEQYF. The CDR3 DNA reads TGTGCCAGCAGTTTTGGTAGATACGAGCAGTACTTC.